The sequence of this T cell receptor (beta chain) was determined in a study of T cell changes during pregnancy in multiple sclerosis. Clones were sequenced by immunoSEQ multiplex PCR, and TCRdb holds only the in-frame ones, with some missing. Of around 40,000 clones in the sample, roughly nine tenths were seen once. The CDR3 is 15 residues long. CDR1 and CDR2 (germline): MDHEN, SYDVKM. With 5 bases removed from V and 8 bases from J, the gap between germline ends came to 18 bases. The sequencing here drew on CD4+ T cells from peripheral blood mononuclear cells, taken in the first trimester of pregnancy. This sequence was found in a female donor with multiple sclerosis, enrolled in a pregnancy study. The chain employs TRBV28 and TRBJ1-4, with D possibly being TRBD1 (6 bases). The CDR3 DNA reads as TGTGCCAGCAGTAAAATCGTACAGGGCGGAGAAAAACTGTTTTTT. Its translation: CASSKIVQGGEKLFF.